These 4 T cell receptor beta chains share one sample of origin, sequenced in a study of cytomegalovirus exposure and HLA in healthy donors. Primers: 60 Vbeta forward and 13 Jbeta reverse. Profiling relied on immunoSEQ multiplex PCR, and the TCRdb table lists in-frame clones only, not all of them. The data contain hundreds of thousands of clones, around 80% of them singletons. Sequencing was carried out using PBMCs. Receptor source: a boy between 2 and 10 years old in good health and CMV-seronegative.

The chain employs TRBV7-2 and TRBJ2-5; 9 positions agree with TRBD1. The CDR3 loop spans 16 amino acids. Unmatched junction bases numbered 5, after V lost 1 base and J lost 2 bases. Germline V CDR1 and CDR2: SGHTA, FQGNSA. The CDR3 here is CASSLVGQGVQETQYF. CDR3 coding DNA: TGTGCCAGCAGCTTAGTGGGACAGGGCGTACAAGAGACCCAGTACTTC.

V and J are TRBV7-9 and TRBJ2-1; D possibly corresponds to TRBD2 (6 bases). Deletions cut 6 bases from V and 4 bases from J, with 13 bases between. This CDR3 spans 14 amino acids. Germline CDR1 and CDR2: SEHNR and FQNEAQ (reference sequence). Here the CDR3 reads CASRGPSDYNEQFF. DNA of the CDR3: TGTGCCAGCAGAGGGCCTAGCGATTACAATGAGCAGTTCTTC.

V gene TRBV30 combines with J gene TRBJ2-1, with D perhaps matching TRBD2 (6 bases). V lost 0 bases to trimming and J lost 5 bases, with 14 bases between them. CDR3 size: 15 residues. The germline CDR1 and CDR2 sequences are GTSNPN and SVGIG (reference sequence). The CDR3, as DNA: TGTGCCTGGAGTGTAATGTCGTCGGGAGACAATGAGCAGTTCTTC. The encoded protein is CAWSVMSSGDNEQFF.

The J gene is TRBJ1-2, the V gene TRBV14; D is possibly TRBD1 (5 bases). Germline-derived CDR1 and CDR2 are SGHDN and FVKESK. V was shortened by 0 bases and J by 5 bases, with 10 bases between the two germline ends. The CDR3 is made up of 14 amino acids. The CDR3 is CASSQEGVSYGYTF. The CDR3 region has the DNA TGTGCCAGCAGCCAAGAAGGGGTCTCGTATGGCTACACCTTC.